This is a list of T cell receptor beta chains from one sample in a study of T cells after posttransplantation cyclophosphamide. Libraries were prepared by immunoSEQ multiplex PCR; TCRdb keeps only in-frame clonotypes and omits some of them. The top ten clones hold roughly 27% of a sample with 5,500 to 6,000 clones, less than 2% of them seen once. The sequenced sample was PBMCs, obtained around 33 weeks after a stem cell transplant with posttransplant cyclophosphamide. These receptor sequences come from a male patient aged 25-45 years who received an allogeneic stem cell transplant from a related donor, was CMV-positive, and had no GVHD. Some T cells here may be from the graft donor. Each CDR3 is given with its conserved first and last residue. Fields, in order: D gene, clone size, J gene, CDR3 length, V gene, CDR3 protein, CDR3 DNA. A D gene is named only where the DNA matches it firmly. For some rows the clone size is stated as once, few or many, or as a class when expanded; others skip it.

>TRBD1|few|TRBJ2-1|14|TRBV6-5
CASSYATGGAEQFF
TGTGCCAGCAGTTACGCGACAGGGGGCGCTGAGCAGTTCTTC
>.|few|TRBJ2-3|16|TRBV18
CASSQIAGLSTDTQYF
TGTGCCAGCTCACAGATTGCAGGGCTCAGTACAGATACGCAGTATTTT
>.|few|TRBJ2-3|16|TRBV28
CASSLLVGGSTDTQYF
TGTGCCAGCAGTTTATTAGTAGGGGGTAGCACAGATACGCAGTATTTT
>.|.|TRBJ2-7|13|TRBV7-8
CASRYGLSYEQYF
TGTGCCAGCAGATACGGACTCTCCTACGAGCAGTACTTC
>.|.|TRBJ1-1|15|TRBV6-6
CASSRLGLPNTEAFF
TGTGCCAGCAGCAGATTGGGCCTACCAAACACTGAAGCTTTCTTT
>TRBD1|.|TRBJ1-2|13|TRBV6-6
CASSEQGASGYTF
TGTGCCAGCAGCGAACAGGGGGCTAGTGGCTACACCTTC
>TRBD1|few|TRBJ1-5|18|TRBV19
CASSIDGNYRGNNQPQHF
TGTGCCAGTAGTATAGATGGGAATTACAGGGGGAACAATCAGCCCCAGCATTTT
>.|few|TRBJ2-7|12|TRBV7-8
CASSQDYRTQYF
TGTGCCAGCAGCCAGGACTATCGGACGCAGTACTTC
>.|few|TRBJ1-5|14|TRBV9
CASSVWEGGQPQHF
TGTGCCAGCAGCGTATGGGAGGGGGGCCAGCCCCAGCATTTT
>TRBD2|.|TRBJ2-7|15|TRBV2
CASSVRREGGHEQYF
TGTGCCAGCAGTGTCCGCCGAGAGGGAGGGCACGAGCAGTACTTC
>.|few|TRBJ1-3|14|TRBV9
CASSPTGTRETIYF
TGTGCCAGCAGCCCAACCGGGACGCGGGAGACCATATATTTT
>.|.|TRBJ2-7|15|TRBV10-3
CAISENTGQPYEQYF
TGTGCCATCAGTGAGAACACGGGACAACCCTACGAGCAGTACTTC
>.|few|TRBJ1-4|15|TRBV2
CASRFQGGVGEKLFF
TGTGCCAGCAGGTTCCAGGGTGGAGTGGGTGAAAAACTGTTTTTT
>TRBD1|.|TRBJ1-1|11|TRBV5-6
CASSWDSEAFF
TGTGCCAGCAGCTGGGACAGTGAAGCTTTCTTT
>TRBD2|.|TRBJ2-5|13|TRBV30
CAWTSGSWETQYF
TGTGCCTGGACTAGCGGGTCCTGGGAGACCCAGTACTTC
>.|.|TRBJ2-5|14|TRBV7-2
CASSLVTRGETQYF
TGTGCCAGCAGCTTAGTCACTAGAGGAGAGACCCAGTACTTC
>.|few|TRBJ1-1|13|TRBV19
CASSINSNTEAFF
TGTGCCAGTAGTATTAACAGTAACACTGAAGCTTTCTTT
>TRBD1|few|TRBJ1-1|14|TRBV12-5
CASRTGGSNTEAFF
TGTGCTAGTCGTACAGGGGGATCAAACACTGAAGCTTTCTTT
>.|.|TRBJ1-5|13|TRBV7-8
CASSFLPDQPQHF
TGTGCCAGCAGCTTTCTCCCCGATCAGCCCCAGCATTTT
>.|few|TRBJ1-1|14|TRBV4-2
CASSQHGENTEAFF
TGTGCCAGCAGCCAACACGGGGAGAACACTGAAGCTTTCTTT
>.|medium-sized|TRBJ2-3|16|TRBV5-6
CASTPDWWSSTDTQYF
TGTGCCAGCACCCCAGATTGGTGGAGTAGCACAGATACGCAGTATTTT
>.|few|TRBJ2-5|15|TRBV7-2
CASSFLAIRGGTQYF
TGTGCCAGCAGCTTTCTAGCGATACGGGGTGGGACCCAGTACTTC
>.|few|TRBJ2-1|14|TRBV19
CASSIILIHNEQFF
TGTGCCAGTAGTATTATTCTAATCCACAATGAGCAGTTCTTC
>.|.|TRBJ2-3|14|TRBV28
CASSFGGIADTQYF
TGTGCCAGCAGTTTTGGGGGGATAGCAGATACGCAGTATTTT
>TRBD1|few|TRBJ1-6|17|TRBV5-6
CASSLAGTGVYNSPLHF
TGTGCCAGCAGCTTGGCCGGGACAGGGGTTTATAATTCACCCCTCCACTTT
>.|.|TRBJ2-1|12|TRBV28
CASSFRVNEQFF
TGTGCCAGCAGTTTTCGGGTCAATGAGCAGTTCTTC
>TRBD2|few|TRBJ2-1|13|TRBV11-3
CASSLRTSGEQFF
TGTGCCAGCAGCCTCCGGACTAGCGGGGAGCAGTTCTTC
>.|few|TRBJ1-5|13|TRBV6-6
CASGLSSISYRYF
TGTGCCAGCGGACTTTCATCAATAAGCTACCGCTATTTT
>TRBD1|.|TRBJ2-1|15|TRBV5-1
CASSLGQGSYNEQFF
TGCGCCAGCAGCCTGGGACAGGGCTCCTACAATGAGCAGTTCTTC